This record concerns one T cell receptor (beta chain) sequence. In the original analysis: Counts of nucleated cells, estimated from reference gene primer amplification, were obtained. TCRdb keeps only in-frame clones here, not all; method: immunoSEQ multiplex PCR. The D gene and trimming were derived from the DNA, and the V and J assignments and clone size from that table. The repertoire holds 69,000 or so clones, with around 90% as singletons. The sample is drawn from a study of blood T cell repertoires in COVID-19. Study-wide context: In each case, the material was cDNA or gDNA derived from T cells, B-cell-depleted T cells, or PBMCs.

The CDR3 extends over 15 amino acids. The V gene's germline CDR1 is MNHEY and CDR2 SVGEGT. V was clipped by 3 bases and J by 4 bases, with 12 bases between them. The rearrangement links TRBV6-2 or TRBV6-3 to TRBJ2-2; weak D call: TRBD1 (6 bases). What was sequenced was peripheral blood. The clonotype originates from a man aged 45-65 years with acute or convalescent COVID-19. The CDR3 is CASSYRDTGTGELFF. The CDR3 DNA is TGTGCCAGCAGTTATCGGGACACTGGCACCGGGGAGCTGTTTTTT.